This TCR beta chain was documented in a study of blood T cell repertoires in COVID-19. About the study: Researchers got acute and convalescent COVID-19 samples from the United States, Italy and Spain.

In the original processing: The assay estimated nucleated cells by amplifying reference gene primers. Libraries were prepared by immunoSEQ multiplex PCR; TCRdb keeps only in-frame clonotypes and omits some of them. V, J and clone size derive from that table, while D and trimming were established from the DNA sequence. Found here are 62,000 or so clones, 80% to 90% of them singletons; the top ten hold 2.5% to 3%. CDR3 length equals 16 residues. Germline V gene sequence: CDR1 SGHDT, CDR2 YYEEEE. Trimming removed 4 bases from V and 2 bases from J; junction bases left unmatched: 6. V and J are TRBV5-6 and TRBJ1-3; TRBD1 matches 10 bases. This receptor was taken from a man between 50 and 59 years old with acute or convalescent COVID-19. Sequenced input: peripheral blood. This CDR3 reads CASSHPTGGPGNTIYF. As DNA, the CDR3 is TGTGCCAGCAGCCACCCGACAGGGGGCCCTGGAAACACCATATATTTT.